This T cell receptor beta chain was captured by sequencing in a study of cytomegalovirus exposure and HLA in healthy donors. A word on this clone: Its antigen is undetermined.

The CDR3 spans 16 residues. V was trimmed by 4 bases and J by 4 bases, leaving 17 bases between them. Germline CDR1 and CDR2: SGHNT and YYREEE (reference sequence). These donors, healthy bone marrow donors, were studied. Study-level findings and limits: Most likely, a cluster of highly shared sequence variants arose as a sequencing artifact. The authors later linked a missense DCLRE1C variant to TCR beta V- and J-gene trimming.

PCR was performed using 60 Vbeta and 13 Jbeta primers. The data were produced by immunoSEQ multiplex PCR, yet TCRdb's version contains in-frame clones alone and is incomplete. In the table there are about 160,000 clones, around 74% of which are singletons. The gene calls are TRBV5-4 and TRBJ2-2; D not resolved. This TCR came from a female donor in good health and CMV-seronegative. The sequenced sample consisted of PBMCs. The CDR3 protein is CASSNGLKDFTGELFF. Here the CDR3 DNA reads TGTGCCAGCAGCAATGGGCTAAAGGATTTCACCGGGGAGCTGTTTTTT.